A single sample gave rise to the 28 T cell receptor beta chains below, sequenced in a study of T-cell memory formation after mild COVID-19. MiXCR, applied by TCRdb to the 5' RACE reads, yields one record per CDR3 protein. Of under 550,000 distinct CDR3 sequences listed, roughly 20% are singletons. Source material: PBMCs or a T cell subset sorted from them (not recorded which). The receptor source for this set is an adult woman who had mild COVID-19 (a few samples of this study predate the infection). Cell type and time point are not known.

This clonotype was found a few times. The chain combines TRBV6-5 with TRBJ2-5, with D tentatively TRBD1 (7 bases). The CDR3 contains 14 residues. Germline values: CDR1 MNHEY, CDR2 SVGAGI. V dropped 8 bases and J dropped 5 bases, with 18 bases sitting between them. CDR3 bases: TGTGCCAGCCGTAGCAGGGGGGTAATGGAGACCCAGTACTTC. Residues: CASRSRGVMETQYF.

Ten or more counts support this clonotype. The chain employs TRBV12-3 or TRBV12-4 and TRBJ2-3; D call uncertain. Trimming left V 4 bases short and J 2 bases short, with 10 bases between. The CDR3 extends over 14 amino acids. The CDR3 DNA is TGTGCCAGCAGTTCCACCGCGGCCACAGATACGCAGTATTTT. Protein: CASSSTAATDTQYF.

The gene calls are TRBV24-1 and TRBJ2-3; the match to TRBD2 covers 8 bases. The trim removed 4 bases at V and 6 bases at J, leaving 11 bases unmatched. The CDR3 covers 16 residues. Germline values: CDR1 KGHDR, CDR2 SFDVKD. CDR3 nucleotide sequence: TGTGCCACCAGTGACCCCGGGACTAGTATTCGCGATACGCAGTATTTT. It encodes CATSDPGTSIRDTQYF.

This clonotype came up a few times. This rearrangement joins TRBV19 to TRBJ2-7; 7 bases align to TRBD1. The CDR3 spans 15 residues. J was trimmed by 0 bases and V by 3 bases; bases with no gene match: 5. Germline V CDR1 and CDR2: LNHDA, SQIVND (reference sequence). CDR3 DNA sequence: TGTGCCAGTAGTATCGGACAGGTTGGCTCCTACGAGCAGTACTTC. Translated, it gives CASSIGQVGSYEQYF.

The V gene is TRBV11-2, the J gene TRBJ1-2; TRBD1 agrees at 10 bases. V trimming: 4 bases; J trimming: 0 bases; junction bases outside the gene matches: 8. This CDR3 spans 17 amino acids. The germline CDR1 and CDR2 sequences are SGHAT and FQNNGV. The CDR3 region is CASSYGQGGAANYGYTF. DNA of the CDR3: TGTGCCAGCAGCTACGGACAGGGGGGAGCCGCTAACTATGGCTACACCTTC.

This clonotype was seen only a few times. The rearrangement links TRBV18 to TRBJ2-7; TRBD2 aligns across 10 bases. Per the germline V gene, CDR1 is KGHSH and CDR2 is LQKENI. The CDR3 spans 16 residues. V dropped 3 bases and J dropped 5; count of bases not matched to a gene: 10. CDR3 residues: CASSPSVISGRHEQYF. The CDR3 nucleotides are TGTGCCAGCTCACCTTCGGTAATTAGCGGGAGGCACGAGCAGTACTTC.

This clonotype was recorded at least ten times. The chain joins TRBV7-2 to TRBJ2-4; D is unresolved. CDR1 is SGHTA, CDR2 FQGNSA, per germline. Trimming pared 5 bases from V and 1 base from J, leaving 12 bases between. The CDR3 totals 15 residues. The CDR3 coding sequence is TGTGCCAGCAGCCCCCGACGTTCGGCCAAAAACATTCAGTACTTC. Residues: CASSPRRSAKNIQYF.

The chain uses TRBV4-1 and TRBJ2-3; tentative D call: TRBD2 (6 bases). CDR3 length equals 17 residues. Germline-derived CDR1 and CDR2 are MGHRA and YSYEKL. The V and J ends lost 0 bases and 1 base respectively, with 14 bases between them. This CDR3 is CASSQDFWGGGTDTQYF. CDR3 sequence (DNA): TGCGCCAGCAGCCAAGATTTTTGGGGCGGGGGCACAGATACGCAGTATTTT.

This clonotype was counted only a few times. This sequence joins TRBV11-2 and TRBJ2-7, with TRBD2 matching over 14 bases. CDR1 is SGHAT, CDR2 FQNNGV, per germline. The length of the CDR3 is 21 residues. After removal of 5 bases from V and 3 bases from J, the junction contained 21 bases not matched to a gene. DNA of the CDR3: TGTGCCAGCAGCACAACACCCATCGCGGGACTAGCGGGAGCCAAAGACTACGAGCAGTACTTC. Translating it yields CASSTTPIAGLAGAKDYEQYF.

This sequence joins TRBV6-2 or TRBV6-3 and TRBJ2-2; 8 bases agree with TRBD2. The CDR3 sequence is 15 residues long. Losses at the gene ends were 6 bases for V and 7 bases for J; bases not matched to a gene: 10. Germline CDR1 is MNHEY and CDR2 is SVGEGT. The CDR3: CASSRVSGSRGELFF. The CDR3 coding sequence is TGTGCCAGCAGCCGGGTCAGCGGGAGTCGCGGGGAGCTGTTTTTT.

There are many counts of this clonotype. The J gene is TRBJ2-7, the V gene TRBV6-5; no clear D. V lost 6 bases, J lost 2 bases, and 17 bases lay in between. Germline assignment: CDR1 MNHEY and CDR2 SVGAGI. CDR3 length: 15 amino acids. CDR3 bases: TGTGCCAGCAGGCCCGCCGGCGGAGCCACCTACGAGCAGTACTTC. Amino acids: CASRPAGGATYEQYF.

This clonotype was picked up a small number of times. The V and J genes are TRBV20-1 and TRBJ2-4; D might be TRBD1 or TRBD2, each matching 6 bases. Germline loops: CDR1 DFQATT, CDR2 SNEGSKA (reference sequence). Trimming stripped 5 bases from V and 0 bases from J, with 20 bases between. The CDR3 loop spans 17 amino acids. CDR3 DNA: TGCAGTGCTGCCCCCCCGGGGGCGGGCTTAGCCAAAAACATTCAGTACTTC. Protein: CSAAPPGAGLAKNIQYF.

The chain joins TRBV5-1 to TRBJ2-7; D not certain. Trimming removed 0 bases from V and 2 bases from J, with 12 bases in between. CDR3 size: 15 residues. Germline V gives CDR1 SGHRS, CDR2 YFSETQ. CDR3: CASSLDSPTTYEQYF. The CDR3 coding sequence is TGCGCCAGCAGCTTGGACAGCCCCACAACCTACGAGCAGTACTTC. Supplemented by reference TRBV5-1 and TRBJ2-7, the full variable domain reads KAGVTQTPRYLIKTRGQQVTLSCSPISGHRSVSWYQQTPGQGLQFLFEYFSETQRNKGNFPGRFSGRQFSNSRSEMNVSTLELGDSALYLCASSLDSPTTYEQYFGPGTRLTVT.

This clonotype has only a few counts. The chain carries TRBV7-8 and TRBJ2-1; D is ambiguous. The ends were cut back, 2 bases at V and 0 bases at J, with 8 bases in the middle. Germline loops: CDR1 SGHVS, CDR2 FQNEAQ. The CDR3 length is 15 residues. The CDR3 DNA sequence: TGTGCCAGCAGCTTACCCCCGAGCTCCTACAATGAGCAGTTCTTC. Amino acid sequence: CASSLPPSSYNEQFF.

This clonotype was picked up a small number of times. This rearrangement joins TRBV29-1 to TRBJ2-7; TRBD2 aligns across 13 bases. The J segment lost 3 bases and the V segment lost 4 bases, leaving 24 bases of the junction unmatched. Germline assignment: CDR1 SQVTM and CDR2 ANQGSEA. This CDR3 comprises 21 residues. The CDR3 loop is CSVVGAGLRTSGGHSYYEQYF. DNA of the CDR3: TGCAGCGTTGTGGGGGCCGGGTTGCGGACTAGCGGGGGCCACTCATACTACGAGCAGTACTTC.

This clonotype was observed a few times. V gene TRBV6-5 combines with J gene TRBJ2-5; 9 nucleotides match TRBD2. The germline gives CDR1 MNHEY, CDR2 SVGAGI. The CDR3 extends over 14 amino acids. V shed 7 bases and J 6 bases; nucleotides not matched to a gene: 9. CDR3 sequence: CASNLSGSGKTQYF. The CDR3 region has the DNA TGTGCCAGCAACCTTAGCGGGAGTGGGAAGACCCAGTACTTC.

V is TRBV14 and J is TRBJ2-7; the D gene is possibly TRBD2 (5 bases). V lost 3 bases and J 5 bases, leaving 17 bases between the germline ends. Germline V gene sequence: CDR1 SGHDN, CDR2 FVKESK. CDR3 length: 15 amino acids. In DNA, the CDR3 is TGTGCCAGCAGCCATTATACTAGTAAGGTCGACGAGCAGTACTTC. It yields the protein CASSHYTSKVDEQYF.

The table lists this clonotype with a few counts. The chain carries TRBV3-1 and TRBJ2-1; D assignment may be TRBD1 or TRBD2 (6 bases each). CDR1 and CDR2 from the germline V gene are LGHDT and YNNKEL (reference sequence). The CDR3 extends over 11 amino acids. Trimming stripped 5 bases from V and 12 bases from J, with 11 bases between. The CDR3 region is CASSEQGGQFF. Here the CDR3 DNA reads TGTGCCAGCAGCGAACAGGGAGGGCAGTTCTTC.

The CDR3 loop reads CASSRTGLEGEQFF. The CDR3 coding sequence is TGTGCCAGTAGTAGGACAGGGTTGGAAGGGGAGCAGTTCTTC. V usage is TRBV19 and J usage is TRBJ2-1, with 8 bases fitting TRBD1. Germline lookup yields CDR1 LNHDA and CDR2 SQIVND (reference sequence). V shed 4 bases, J shed 10 bases, and the junction held 9 bases outside the gene matches. CDR3 length: 14 residues.

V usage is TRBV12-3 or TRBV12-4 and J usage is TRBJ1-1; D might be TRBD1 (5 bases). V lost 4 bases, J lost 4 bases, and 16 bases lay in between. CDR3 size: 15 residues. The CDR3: CASSWGGKATTEAFF. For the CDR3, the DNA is TGTGCCAGCAGTTGGGGGGGTAAGGCTACCACTGAAGCTTTCTTT.

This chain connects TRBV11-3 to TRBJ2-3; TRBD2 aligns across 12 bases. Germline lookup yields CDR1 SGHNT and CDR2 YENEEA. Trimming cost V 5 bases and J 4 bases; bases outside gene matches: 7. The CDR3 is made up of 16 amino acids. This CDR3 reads CASSPTSGRKADTQYF. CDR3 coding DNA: TGTGCCAGCAGCCCAACTAGCGGGAGGAAGGCAGATACGCAGTATTTT.

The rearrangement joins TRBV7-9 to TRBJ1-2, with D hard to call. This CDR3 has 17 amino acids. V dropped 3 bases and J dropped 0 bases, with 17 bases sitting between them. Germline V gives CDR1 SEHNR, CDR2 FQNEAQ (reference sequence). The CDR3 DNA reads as TGTGCCAGCAGCTTCCAGCTAGAGGACGCTTCTAACTATGGCTACACCTTC. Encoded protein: CASSFQLEDASNYGYTF.

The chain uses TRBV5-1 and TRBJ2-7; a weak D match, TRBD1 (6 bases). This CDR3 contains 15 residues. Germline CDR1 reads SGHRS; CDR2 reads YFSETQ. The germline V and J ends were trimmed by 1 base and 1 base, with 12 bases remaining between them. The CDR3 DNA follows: TGCGCCAGCAGCTTGAGGGCAGGGGATTCCTACGAGCAGTACTTC. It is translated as CASSLRAGDSYEQYF.

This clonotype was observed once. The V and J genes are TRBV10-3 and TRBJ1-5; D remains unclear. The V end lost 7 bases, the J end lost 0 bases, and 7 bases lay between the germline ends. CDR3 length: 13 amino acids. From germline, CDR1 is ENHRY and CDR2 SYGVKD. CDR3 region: CAIKGDSNQPQHF. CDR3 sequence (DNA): TGTGCCATCAAGGGAGATAGCAATCAGCCCCAGCATTTT.

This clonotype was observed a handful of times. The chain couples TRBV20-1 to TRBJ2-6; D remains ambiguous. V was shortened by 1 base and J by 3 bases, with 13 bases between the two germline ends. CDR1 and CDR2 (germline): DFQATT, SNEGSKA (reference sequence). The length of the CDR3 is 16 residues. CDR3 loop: CSARASTSGGANVLTF. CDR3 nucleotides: TGCAGTGCTAGAGCGAGTACCAGTGGTGGGGCCAACGTCCTGACTTTC.

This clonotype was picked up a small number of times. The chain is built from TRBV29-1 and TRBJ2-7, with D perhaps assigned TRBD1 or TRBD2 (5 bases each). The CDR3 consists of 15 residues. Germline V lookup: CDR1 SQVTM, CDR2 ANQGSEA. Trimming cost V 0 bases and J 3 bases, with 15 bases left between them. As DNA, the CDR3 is TGCAGCGTTGAAGAGTTGGGCAGGGAGAACTACGAGCAGTACTTC. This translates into CSVEELGRENYEQYF.

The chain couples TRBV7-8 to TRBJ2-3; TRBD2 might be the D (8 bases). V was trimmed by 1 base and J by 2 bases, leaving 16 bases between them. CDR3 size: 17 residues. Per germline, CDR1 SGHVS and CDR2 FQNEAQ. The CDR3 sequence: CASSLETGGGLTDTQYF. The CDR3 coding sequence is TGTGCCAGCAGCTTAGAGACGGGAGGGGGCCTCACAGATACGCAGTATTTT.

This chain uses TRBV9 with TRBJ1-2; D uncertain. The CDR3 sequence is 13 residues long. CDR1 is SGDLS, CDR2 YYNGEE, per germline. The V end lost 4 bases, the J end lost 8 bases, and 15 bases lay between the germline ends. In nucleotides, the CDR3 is TGTGCCAGCAGCCCAACCCCGGCGGGCGGCTACACCTTC. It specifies CASSPTPAGGYTF.